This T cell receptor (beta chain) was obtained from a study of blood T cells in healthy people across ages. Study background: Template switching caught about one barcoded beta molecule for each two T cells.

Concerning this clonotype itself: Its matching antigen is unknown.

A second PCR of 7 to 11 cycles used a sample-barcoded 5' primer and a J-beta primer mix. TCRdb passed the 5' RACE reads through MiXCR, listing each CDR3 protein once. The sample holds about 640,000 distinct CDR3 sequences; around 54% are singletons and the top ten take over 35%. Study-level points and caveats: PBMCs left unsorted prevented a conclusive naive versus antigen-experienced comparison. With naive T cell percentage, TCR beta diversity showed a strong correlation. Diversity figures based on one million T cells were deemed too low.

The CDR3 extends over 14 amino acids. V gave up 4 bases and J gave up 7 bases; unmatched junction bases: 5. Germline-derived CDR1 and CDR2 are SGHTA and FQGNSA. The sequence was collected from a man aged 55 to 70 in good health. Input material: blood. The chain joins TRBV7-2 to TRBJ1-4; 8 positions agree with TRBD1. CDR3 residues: CASSSDRVSEKLFF. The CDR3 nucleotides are TGTGCCAGCAGCTCGGACAGGGTTAGTGAAAAACTGTTTTTT.